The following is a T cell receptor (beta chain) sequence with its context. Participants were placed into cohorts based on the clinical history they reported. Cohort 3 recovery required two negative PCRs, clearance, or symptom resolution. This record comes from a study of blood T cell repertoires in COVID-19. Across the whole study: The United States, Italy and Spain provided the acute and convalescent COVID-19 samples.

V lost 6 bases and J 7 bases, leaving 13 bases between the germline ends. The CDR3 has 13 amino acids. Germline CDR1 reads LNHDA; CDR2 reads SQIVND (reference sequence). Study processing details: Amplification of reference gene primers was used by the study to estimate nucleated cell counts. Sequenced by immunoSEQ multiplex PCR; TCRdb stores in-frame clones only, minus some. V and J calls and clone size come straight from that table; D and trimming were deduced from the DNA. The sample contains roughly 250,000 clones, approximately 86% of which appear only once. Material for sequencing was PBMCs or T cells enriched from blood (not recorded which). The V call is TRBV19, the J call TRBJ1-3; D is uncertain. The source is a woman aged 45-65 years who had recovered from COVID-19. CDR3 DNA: TGTGCCAGTAGACCGAGAGGGAGTAACACCATATATTTT. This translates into CASRPRGSNTIYF.